The clone carrying this T cell receptor (beta chain) has only a few counts. The sample is drawn from a study of naive and memory T cell subsets. Four subsets defined by CD45RA and CD27 were sorted after CD3, CD4, CD8 and live/dead staining. Two oligonucleotides, mixed equimolar, formed the beta constant-region primer covering TRBC1 and TRBC2. Ligated cDNA was amplified by four rounds of PCR with nested alpha and beta constant-region primers and SP2. TCRdb re-analysed the UMI-ligation and nested PCR reads in MiXCR, keeping a single row per CDR3 protein. The sample includes about 150,000 distinct CDR3 sequences, about 17% of them seen just once. Germline V gives CDR1 MNHEY, CDR2 SVGEGT. The CDR3 is 15 amino acids. Trimming took 2 bases from V and 2 from J, leaving 10 bases between them.

The material sequenced was naive CD4+ T cells from blood. The gene calls are TRBV6-2 or TRBV6-3 and TRBJ2-1; D gene ambiguous. The TCR sequence derives from a human donor in good health. For the CDR3, the DNA is TGTGCCAGCAGTTACGGAACAAGTCCCTACAATGAGCAGTTCTTC. Translation gives CASSYGTSPYNEQFF.